These 16 T cell receptor beta chains share one sample of origin, sequenced in a study of blood T cell repertoires in COVID-19. Sequenced by immunoSEQ multiplex PCR; TCRdb stores in-frame clones only, minus some. The sample includes some 200,000 clones, more than 75% of them seen just once. Sequenced sample: peripheral blood. The source is a woman younger than 30 who had recovered from COVID-19.

The J gene is TRBJ1-4, the V gene TRBV7-2, with 7 bases matching TRBD1. Germline-derived CDR1 and CDR2 are SGHTA and FQGNSA. The V and J ends lost 3 bases and 8 bases, in that order; junction bases with no gene match: 3. The CDR3 has 13 amino acids. The CDR3 sequence: CASSFDREEKLFF. The CDR3 DNA is TGTGCCAGCAGCTTCGACAGGGAGGAAAAACTGTTTTTT.

This chain uses TRBV7-7 with TRBJ2-1; 11 bases match TRBD1. This CDR3 region has 15 residues. Germline CDR1 and CDR2: SSHAT and FNYEAQ (reference sequence). The J segment lost 9 bases and the V segment lost 5 bases, leaving 9 bases of the junction unmatched. The CDR3 bases are TGTGCCAGCAGCCTGTTAGGACAGGGGGCGGGTGAGCAGTTCTTC. Translated: CASSLLGQGAGEQFF.

The chain combines TRBV2 with TRBJ2-6, with TRBD2 as a possible D gene (6 bases). V lost 5 bases, J lost 0 bases, and 11 bases lay in between. The CDR3 contains 16 residues. The V gene's germline CDR1 is SNHLY and CDR2 FYNNEI. CDR3 in DNA: TGTGCCAGCAGTCCCGGGAGTTACTCTGGGGCCAACGTCCTGACTTTC. It specifies CASSPGSYSGANVLTF.

The V and J genes are TRBV2 and TRBJ1-2; D perhaps matches TRBD1 (5 bases). This CDR3 is built from 15 residues. Germline lookup yields CDR1 SNHLY and CDR2 FYNNEI. V was shortened by 5 bases and J by 4 bases, with 17 bases between the two germline ends. The CDR3: CASSFSRGTSYGYTF. The DNA for the CDR3 is TGTGCCAGCAGTTTTAGTAGGGGCACCAGCTATGGCTACACCTTC.

The rearrangement joins TRBV5-5 to TRBJ1-4; 11 bases are a match to TRBD1. This CDR3 is 16 amino acids long. Germline CDR1 and CDR2: SGHKS and YYEKEE (reference sequence). The trim removed 4 bases at V and 8 bases at J, leaving 10 bases unmatched. CDR3 in DNA: TGTGCCAGCAGCGCCCTTCCCGGGACAGGGGGGGAAAAACTGTTTTTT. Translated, it gives CASSALPGTGGEKLFF.

In nucleotides, the CDR3 is TGTGCCAGCAGTTTCGGGCGGGACGACAATGAGCAGTTCTTC. Translated: CASSFGRDDNEQFF. The chain links TRBV27 to TRBJ2-1; weak D call: TRBD2 (6 bases). The germline V gene has CDR1 MNHEY and CDR2 SMNVEV (reference sequence). The CDR3 is 14 amino acids. V was pared by 3 bases and J by 5 bases, with 11 bases between.

A few counts support this clone. The rearrangement joins TRBV19 to TRBJ1-5; 12 positions agree with TRBD1. V gave up 6 bases and J gave up 1 base; unmatched junction bases: 4. CDR1 is LNHDA and CDR2 is SQIVND in the germline V gene (reference sequence). The CDR3 is 16 residues long. The chain's CDR3 is CASSTGQGASNQPQHF. The CDR3 region has the DNA TGTGCCAGTAGCACGGGACAGGGGGCGAGCAATCAGCCCCAGCATTTT. Variable domain in full (rest from reference TRBV19 and TRBJ1-5): DGGITQSPKYLFRKEGQNVTLSCEQNLNHDAMYWYRQDPGQGLRLIYYSQIVNDFQKGDIAEGYSVSREKKESFPLTVTSAQKNPTAFYLCASSTGQGASNQPQHFGDGTRLSIL.

The CDR3 sequence is CASSTRRDRGYEQYV. CDR3 DNA: TGTGCCAGCAGCACTCGCCGGGACAGGGGGTACGAGCAGTACGTC. The rearrangement uses TRBV21-1 and TRBJ2-7; TRBD1, as called in the table, went unchecked against the DNA. TRBV21-1 is a known pseudogene. The CDR3 loop spans 15 amino acids.

The gene calls are TRBV6-2 or TRBV6-3 and TRBJ2-1; TRBD2 might be the D (6 bases). The germline V gene encodes CDR1 MNHEY and CDR2 SVGEGT. V was cut by 2 bases and J by 5 bases, with 22 bases left in between. The CDR3 loop spans 18 amino acids. The CDR3 sequence: CASSYAIISGRLNNEQFF. For the CDR3, the DNA is TGTGCCAGCAGTTACGCAATAATTAGCGGCAGACTGAACAATGAGCAGTTCTTC.

This chain links TRBV5-5 with TRBJ2-1, with TRBD1 identical over 7 bases. The length of the CDR3 is 15 residues. V shed 4 bases, J shed 4 bases, and the junction held 8 bases outside the gene matches. Germline-derived CDR1 and CDR2 are SGHKS and YYEKEE (reference sequence). As DNA, the CDR3 is TGTGCCAGCAGCGTGGGACAGAACGGTTACAATGAGCAGTTCTTC. Amino acids: CASSVGQNGYNEQFF.

The chain couples TRBV12-3 or TRBV12-4 to TRBJ2-4, with TRBD1 matching over 9 bases. Trimming removed 6 bases from V and 5 bases from J; junction bases left unmatched: 2. The CDR3 sequence is 13 residues long. The CDR3 coding sequence is TGTGCCAGCAGGGGGGACAGGGAAAACATTCAGTACTTC. Translated: CASRGDRENIQYF.

The rearrangement uses TRBV19 and TRBJ2-1, with 8 bases that match TRBD1. CDR3 length: 16 residues. After removal of 6 bases from V and 6 bases from J, the junction contained 13 bases not matched to a gene. Germline V gene sequence: CDR1 LNHDA, CDR2 SQIVND (reference sequence). CDR3 protein: CASRHTGTGRGNEQFF. The CDR3 bases are TGTGCCAGTAGGCATACCGGGACAGGCCGAGGCAATGAGCAGTTCTTC.

The chain recombines TRBV3-1 (or the pseudogene TRBV3-2) with TRBJ1-1; D is possibly TRBD1 (5 bases). Trimming pared 6 bases from V and 6 bases from J, leaving 11 bases between. The CDR3 is 12 residues long. Per germline, CDR1 LGHDT and CDR2 YNNKEL (reference sequence). CDR3 sequence (DNA): TGTGCCAGCAGGGGGGAGGGCGCTGAAGCTTTCTTT. As protein: CASRGEGAEAFF.

The chain couples TRBV27 to TRBJ2-3, with 9 positions matching TRBD1. CDR3 size: 17 residues. Germline V gene sequence: CDR1 MNHEY, CDR2 SMNVEV (reference sequence). J was trimmed by 3 bases and V by 5 bases; bases with no gene match: 12. This CDR3 is CASSPTADRGWTDTQYF. CDR3 nucleotide sequence: TGTGCCAGCAGTCCGACCGCCGACAGGGGGTGGACAGATACGCAGTATTTT.

This sequence joins TRBV7-9 and TRBJ1-5; unclear D gene. The V and J ends lost 5 bases and 2 bases respectively, with 13 bases between them. Germline V gene data show CDR1 as SEHNR and CDR2 as FQNEAQ (reference sequence). This CDR3 has 15 residues. The CDR3 here is CASSDSSAGNQPQHF. The CDR3 DNA reads as TGTGCCAGCAGCGATTCGTCAGCGGGCAATCAGCCCCAGCATTTT.

Points on this clone: This sample also contains other DNA sequences that code for the same CDR3. This rearrangement joins TRBV27 to TRBJ1-1; weak D call: TRBD1 (6 bases). V was cut by 2 bases and J by 4 bases, with 11 bases left in between. This CDR3 has 14 residues. Germline values: CDR1 MNHEY, CDR2 SMNVEV (reference sequence). The CDR3 spells CASSLGGASTEAFF. The CDR3, as DNA: TGTGCCAGCAGTTTAGGGGGCGCGAGCACTGAAGCTTTCTTT.